This is a list of T cell receptor beta chains from one sample in a study of siplizumab effects on memory and regulatory T cells. Assay: immunoSEQ multiplex PCR; the TCRdb copy retains only in-frame clones and omits some. The profile shows 60,000 or so clones, roughly 93% of them singletons. Specimen: CD8+ T cells sorted from blood. Source of these receptors: a human donor in good health. Both conserved end residues are part of each CDR3. The D gene is left open where the match is weak. Expanded clones get a size class; other rows say once, few or many, or leave the size out.

size	D	J	V	CDR3	DNA
NA	TRBD2	TRBJ2-7	TRBV11-3	CASSLGGSEQYF	TGTGCCAGCAGCTTGGGGGGGAGTGAGCAGTACTTC
NA	NA	TRBJ2-3	TRBV30	CAWNLQGTTDTQYF	TGTGCCTGGAATCTACAGGGGACTACAGATACGCAGTATTTT
few	TRBD1	TRBJ2-1	TRBV9	CASSTGTGFNEQFF	TGTGCCAGCAGCACCGGGACAGGGTTCAATGAGCAGTTCTTC
NA	NA	TRBJ2-7	TRBV13	CASSLPPGDAYEQYF	TGTGCCAGCAGCTTACCACCCGGGGACGCCTACGAGCAGTACTTC
NA	TRBD1	TRBJ1-3	TRBV9	CASSVGQGSGNTIYF	TGTGCCAGCAGCGTAGGACAGGGCTCAGGAAACACCATATATTTT
few	TRBD2	TRBJ2-1	TRBV6-5	CASGASGSYNEQFF	TGTGCCAGCGGGGCTAGCGGGAGTTACAATGAGCAGTTCTTC
NA	NA	TRBJ1-5	TRBV19	CASSIVSGAYSNQPQHF	TGTGCCAGTAGTATTGTGTCCGGAGCCTATAGCAATCAGCCCCAGCATTTT
NA	TRBD1	TRBJ1-2	TRBV7-9	CASSGQVLGGYTF	TGTGCCAGCAGCGGACAGGTGTTAGGTGGCTACACCTTC
NA	TRBD2	TRBJ2-3	TRBV29-1	CSVEDRASGIFDTQYF	TGCAGCGTTGAAGACCGCGCTAGCGGGATATTTGATACGCAGTATTTT
NA	NA	TRBJ1-5	TRBV6-4	CASSEGRNQPQHF	TGTGCCAGCAGTGAGGGACGTAATCAGCCCCAGCATTTT
NA	NA	TRBJ2-1	TRBV19	CASRWGSHNEQFF	TGTGCCAGTAGGTGGGGGAGCCACAATGAGCAGTTCTTC
NA	NA	TRBJ2-3	TRBV25-1	CASSEVGTDTQYF	TGTGCCAGCAGTGAAGTCGGGACAGATACGCAGTATTTT
NA	TRBD2	TRBJ2-1	TRBV7-9	CASSAGLAGGPFNEQFF	TGTGCCAGCAGCGCGGGACTAGCGGGAGGGCCTTTCAATGAGCAGTTCTTC
NA	NA	TRBJ2-1	TRBV9	CASSADKIFNEQFF	TGTGCCAGCAGCGCGGACAAGATCTTCAATGAGCAGTTCTTC
NA	NA	TRBJ2-7	TRBV6-5	CASRQSLMREQYF	TGTGCCAGTCGACAGAGCCTAATGAGAGAGCAGTACTTC
NA	TRBD1	TRBJ2-3	TRBV7-6	CASSLLPKGAQTDTQYF	TGTGCCAGCAGCTTGCTCCCGAAGGGGGCGCAAACAGATACGCAGTATTTT
once	TRBD1	TRBJ2-7	TRBV7-9	CASSSTGKYEQYF	TGTGCCAGCAGCTCGACAGGGAAATACGAGCAGTACTTC
NA	TRBD1	TRBJ1-5	TRBV6-1	CASSPGQGANQPQHF	TGTGCCAGCAGTCCGGGACAGGGGGCCAATCAGCCCCAGCATTTT
NA	TRBD2	TRBJ2-7	TRBV28	CASSWGLAGYEQYF	TGTGCCAGCAGTTGGGGACTAGCGGGTTACGAGCAGTACTTC
NA	NA	TRBJ2-7	TRBV6-5	CASSYSSGYPHF	TGTGCCAGCAGTTACTCTAGCGGTTACCCCCACTTC
NA	NA	TRBJ1-2	TRBV5-5	CASSLESMGGYTF	TGTGCCAGCAGCTTGGAATCAATGGGCGGCTACACCTTC
NA	NA	TRBJ2-7	TRBV4-1	CASSQTAGTLSSYEQYF	TGCGCCAGCAGCCAGACGGCAGGGACTCTGAGCTCCTACGAGCAGTACTTC
once	NA	TRBJ2-7	TRBV6-6	CASSYPGAEQYF	TGTGCCAGCAGTTACCCAGGGGCCGAGCAGTACTTC
NA	TRBD2	TRBJ2-3	TRBV19	CATGGDTSLTDTQYF	TGTGCCACGGGGGGGGATACTAGCTTAACAGATACGCAGTATTTT
NA	TRBD2	TRBJ2-1	TRBV4-1	CASSPTSGTTNEQFF	TGCGCCAGCAGCCCGACTAGCGGGACCACAAATGAGCAGTTCTTC
NA	NA	TRBJ1-1	TRBV5-6	CASSLAAEAFF	TGTGCCAGCAGCTTGGCGGCTGAAGCTTTCTTT
NA	NA	TRBJ1-2	TRBV19	CASINREDYGYTF	TGTGCCAGTATAAACCGAGAGGACTATGGCTACACCTTC
NA	NA	TRBJ1-2	TRBV27	CASSLLADYGYTF	TGTGCCAGCAGTTTACTGGCAGACTATGGCTACACCTTC
NA	NA	TRBJ2-3	TRBV7-9	CASSHEGTVTQYF	TGTGCCAGCAGCCACGAGGGCACAGTTACGCAGTATTTT
NA	NA	TRBJ2-2	TRBV13	CASSLGLGETSSGELFF	TGTGCCAGCAGCTTAGGCCTAGGCGAGACCTCGTCGGGGGAGCTGTTTTTT
NA	NA	TRBJ1-6	TRBV27	CASSTQGYGSPLHF	TGTGCCAGCAGTACCCAGGGGTATGGTTCACCCCTCCACTTT
NA	NA	TRBJ2-1	TRBV7-9	CASSPPGSSYNEQFF	TGTGCCAGCAGCCCCCCGGGCAGCTCCTACAATGAGCAGTTCTTC
NA	TRBD2	TRBJ2-1	TRBV7-2	CASSLPGLAREQFF	TGTGCCAGCAGCCTCCCGGGACTAGCGAGGGAGCAGTTCTTC
NA	NA	TRBJ1-2	TRBV2	CASSDSAGVGYTF	TGTGCCAGCAGTGATTCGGCAGGGGTTGGCTACACCTTC
NA	NA	TRBJ2-5	TRBV7-2	CASSLVAVTQQETQYF	TGTGCCAGCAGCTTAGTCGCTGTGACCCAACAAGAGACCCAGTACTTC
NA	NA	TRBJ1-5	TRBV28	CASSFDRRSWPQHF	TGTGCCAGCAGTTTCGACAGGCGCAGTTGGCCCCAGCATTTT
NA	NA	TRBJ2-3	TRBV6-1	CASSQESTDTQYF	TGTGCCAGCAGCCAAGAAAGCACAGATACGCAGTATTTT
NA	TRBD1	TRBJ2-1	TRBV28	CASSPSGGDEQFF	TGTGCCAGCAGTCCTTCAGGGGGCGATGAGCAGTTCTTC
once	NA	TRBJ2-1	TRBV21-1	CASSPREGGGNEQFF	TGTGCCAGCAGCCCCCGGGAGGGAGGCGGCAATGAGCAGTTCTTC
NA	NA	TRBJ1-3	TRBV11-2	CASSLRPSSGNTIYF	TGTGCCAGCAGCTTACGTCCAAGCTCTGGAAACACCATATATTTT
NA	NA	TRBJ2-5	TRBV9	CASSVEGRETQYF	TGTGCCAGCAGCGTAGAGGGTCGGGAGACCCAGTACTTC